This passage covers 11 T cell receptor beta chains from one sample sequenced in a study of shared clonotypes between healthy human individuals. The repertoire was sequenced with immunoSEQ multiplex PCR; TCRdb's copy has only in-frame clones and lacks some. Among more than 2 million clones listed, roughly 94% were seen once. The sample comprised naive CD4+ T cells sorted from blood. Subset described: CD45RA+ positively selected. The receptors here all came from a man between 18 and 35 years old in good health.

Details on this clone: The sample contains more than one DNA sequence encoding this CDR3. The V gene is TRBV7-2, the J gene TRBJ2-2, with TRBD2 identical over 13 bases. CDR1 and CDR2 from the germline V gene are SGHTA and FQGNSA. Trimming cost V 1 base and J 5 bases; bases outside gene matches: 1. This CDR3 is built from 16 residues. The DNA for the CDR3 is TGTGCCAGCAGCTTAGGGGGACTAGCGGGAACCGGGGAGCTGTTTTTT. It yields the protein CASSLGGLAGTGELFF. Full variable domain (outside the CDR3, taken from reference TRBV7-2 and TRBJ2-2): GAGVSQSPSNKVTEKGKDVELRCDPISGHTALYWYRQSLGQGLEFLIYFQGNSAPDKSGLPSDRFSAERTGGSVSTLTIQRTQQEDSAVYLCASSLGGLAGTGELFFGEGSRLTVL.

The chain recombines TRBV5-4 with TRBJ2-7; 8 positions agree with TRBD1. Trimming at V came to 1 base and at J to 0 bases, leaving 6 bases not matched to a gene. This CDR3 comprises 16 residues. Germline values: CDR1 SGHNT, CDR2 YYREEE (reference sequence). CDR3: CASSLKQGGASYEQYF. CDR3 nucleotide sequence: TGTGCCAGCAGCTTGAAACAGGGGGGTGCCTCCTACGAGCAGTACTTC.

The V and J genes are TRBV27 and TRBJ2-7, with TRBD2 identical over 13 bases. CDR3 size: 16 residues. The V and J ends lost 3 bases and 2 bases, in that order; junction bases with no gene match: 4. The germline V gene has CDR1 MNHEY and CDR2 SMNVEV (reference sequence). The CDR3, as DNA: TGTGCCAGCAGTTTGACCGGGACTAGCGGGACCTACGAGCAGTACTTC. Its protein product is CASSLTGTSGTYEQYF.

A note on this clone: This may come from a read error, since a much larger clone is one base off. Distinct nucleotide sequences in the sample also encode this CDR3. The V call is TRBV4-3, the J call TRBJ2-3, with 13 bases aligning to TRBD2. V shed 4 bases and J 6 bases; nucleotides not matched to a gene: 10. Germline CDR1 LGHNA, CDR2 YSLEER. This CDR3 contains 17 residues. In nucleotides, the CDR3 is TGCGCCAGCAGCCCTCAGCGGACTAGCGGGAGCTCGGATACGCAGTATTTT. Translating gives CASSPQRTSGSSDTQYF.

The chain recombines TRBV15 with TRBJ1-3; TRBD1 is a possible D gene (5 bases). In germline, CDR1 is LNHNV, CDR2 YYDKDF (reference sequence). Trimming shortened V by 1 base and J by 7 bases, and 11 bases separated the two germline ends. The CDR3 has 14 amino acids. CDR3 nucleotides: TGTGCCACCAGCAGAGGAGACAGCTTGAACACCATATATTTT. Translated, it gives CATSRGDSLNTIYF.

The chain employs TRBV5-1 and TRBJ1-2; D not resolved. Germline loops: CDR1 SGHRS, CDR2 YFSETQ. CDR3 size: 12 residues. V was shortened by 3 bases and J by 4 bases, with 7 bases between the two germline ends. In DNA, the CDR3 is TGCGCCAGCAGCTCAGACATCTATGGCTACACCTTC. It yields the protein CASSSDIYGYTF.

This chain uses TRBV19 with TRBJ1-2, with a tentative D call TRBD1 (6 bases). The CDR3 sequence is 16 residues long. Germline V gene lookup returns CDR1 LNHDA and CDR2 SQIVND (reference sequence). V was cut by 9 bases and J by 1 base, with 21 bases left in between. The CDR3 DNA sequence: TGTGCCAGCCACCCCATTGACAGGACATATAACTATGGCTACACCTTC. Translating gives CASHPIDRTYNYGYTF.

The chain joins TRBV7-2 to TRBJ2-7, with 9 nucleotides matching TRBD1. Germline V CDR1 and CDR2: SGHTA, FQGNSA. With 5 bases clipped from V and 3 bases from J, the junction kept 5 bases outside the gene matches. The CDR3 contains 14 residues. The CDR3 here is CASSAPGQGYEQYF. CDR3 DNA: TGTGCCAGCAGCGCGCCGGGACAGGGCTACGAGCAGTACTTC.

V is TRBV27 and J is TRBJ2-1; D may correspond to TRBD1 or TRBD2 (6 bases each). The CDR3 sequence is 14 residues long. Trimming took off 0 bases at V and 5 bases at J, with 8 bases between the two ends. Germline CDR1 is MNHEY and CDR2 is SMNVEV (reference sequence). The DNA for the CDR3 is TGTGCCAGCAGTTTATCGGGGGGCCACAATGAGCAGTTCTTC. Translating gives CASSLSGGHNEQFF.

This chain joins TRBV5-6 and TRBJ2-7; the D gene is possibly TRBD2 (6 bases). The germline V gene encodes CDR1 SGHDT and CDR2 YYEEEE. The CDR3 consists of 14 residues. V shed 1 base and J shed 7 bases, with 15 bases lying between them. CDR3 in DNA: TGTGCCAGCAGCTTGTCCGGATCGGGGAGGGAGCAGTACTTC. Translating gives CASSLSGSGREQYF.

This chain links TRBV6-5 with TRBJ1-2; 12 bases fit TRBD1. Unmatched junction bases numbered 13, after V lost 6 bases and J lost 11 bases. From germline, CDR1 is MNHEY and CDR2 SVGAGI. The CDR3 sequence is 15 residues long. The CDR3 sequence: CASSLNSGTGGRYTF. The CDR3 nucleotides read TGTGCCAGCAGCCTCAATTCCGGGACAGGGGGCAGATACACCTTC.